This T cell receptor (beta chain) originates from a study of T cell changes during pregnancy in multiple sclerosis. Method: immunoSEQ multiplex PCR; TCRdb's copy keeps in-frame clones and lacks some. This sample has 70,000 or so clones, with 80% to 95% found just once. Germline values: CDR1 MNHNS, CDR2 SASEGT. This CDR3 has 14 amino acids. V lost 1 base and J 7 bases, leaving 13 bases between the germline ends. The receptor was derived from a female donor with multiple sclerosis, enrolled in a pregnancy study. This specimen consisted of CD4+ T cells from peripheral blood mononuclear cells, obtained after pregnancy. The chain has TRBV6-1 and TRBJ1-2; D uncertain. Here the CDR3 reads CASSEGPASGGYTF. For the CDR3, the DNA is TGTGCCAGCAGTGAAGGGCCCGCCTCGGGTGGCTACACCTTC.